Listed below are T cell receptor beta chains from one sample, sequenced in a study of CD8 T cells in Susac syndrome. TCRdb reanalysed the immunoSEQ multiplex PCR reads using MiXCR and keeps one entry per CDR3 protein. The data hold approximately 110,000 distinct CDR3 sequences, with 93% observed a single time. The specimen sequenced was CD8+ T cells from PBMCs. The receptors here all came from a human donor with multiple sclerosis. The CDR3 runs from the conserved cysteine through the conserved F or W. Each record gives: V gene, clone size, J gene, D gene, CDR3 protein, CDR3 DNA. A D gene is named only where the DNA matches it firmly. The listing skips clone size in some rows; elsewhere it reads once, few, many or a size class.

TRBV5-1	.	TRBJ2-5	TRBD2	CASSLASSSGYQETQYF	TGCGCCAGCAGCTTGGCCAGCTCTAGCGGGTACCAAGAGACCCAGTACTTC
TRBV25-1	.	TRBJ1-6	.	CASSEEVVAYNSPLHF	TGTGCCAGCAGTGAAGAGGTTGTAGCCTATAATTCACCCCTCCACTTT
TRBV28	.	TRBJ1-2	.	CASSLVTAYGYTF	TGTGCCAGCAGTTTAGTCACAGCATATGGCTACACCTTC
TRBV25-1	.	TRBJ1-1	.	CASSAQGGNTEAFF	TGTGCCAGCAGTGCACAGGGAGGGAATACTGAAGCTTTCTTT
TRBV25-1	.	TRBJ2-7	TRBD1	CASSSGTGVEQYF	TGTGCCAGCAGTTCCGGGACAGGAGTCGAGCAGTACTTC
TRBV6-1	.	TRBJ2-6	.	CASSDWASGANVLTF	TGTGCCAGCAGCGATTGGGCCTCTGGGGCCAACGTCCTGACTTTC
TRBV7-9	.	TRBJ1-1	.	CASSLGPGSDTEAFF	TGTGCCAGCAGCTTAGGGCCAGGTTCAGACACTGAAGCTTTCTTT
TRBV2	.	TRBJ1-2	.	CASSSDRSTNYGYTF	TGTGCCAGCAGTTCTGACAGATCGACTAACTATGGCTACACCTTC
TRBV7-9	.	TRBJ1-1	.	CASSHGGRVYMNTEAFF	TGTGCCAGCAGCCATGGGGGGCGAGTCTACATGAACACTGAAGCTTTCTTT
TRBV18	.	TRBJ2-3	TRBD2	CASSPNGGNTDTQYF	TGTGCCAGCTCACCAAACGGGGGGAATACAGATACGCAGTATTTT
TRBV30	few	TRBJ1-6	.	CAWSPPVKNSPLHF	TGTGCCTGGAGCCCTCCGGTAAAGAATTCCCCCCTCCACTTT
TRBV20-1	.	TRBJ1-5	TRBD1	CSANDRGTGQPQHF	TGCAGTGCTAACGACAGGGGTACGGGTCAGCCCCAGCATTTT
TRBV20-1	.	TRBJ2-1	TRBD2	CSARRLAGLNEQFF	TGCAGTGCCCGACGGCTAGCGGGGTTAAATGAGCAGTTCTTC
TRBV10-3	few	TRBJ2-1	TRBD1	CATQDRDRGNEQFF	TGTGCCACCCAAGACCGGGACAGGGGGAATGAGCAGTTCTTC
TRBV3-1	.	TRBJ1-1	TRBD1	CASSQVDRDTEAFF	TGTGCCAGCAGCCAAGTTGACAGGGACACTGAAGCTTTCTTT
TRBV5-1	few	TRBJ2-7	.	CASSLDLVYEQYF	TGCGCCAGCAGCTTGGATTTGGTGTACGAGCAGTACTTC
TRBV9	.	TRBJ1-6	TRBD1	CASSPGQGFNSPLHF	TGTGCCAGCAGCCCGGGACAGGGGTTTAATTCACCCCTCCACTTT
TRBV6-5	.	TRBJ1-2	.	CASSYSGGAGYTF	TGTGCCAGCAGTTACTCAGGAGGGGCTGGCTACACCTTC